This paragraph reports one T cell receptor (beta chain). Its antigen is unidentified. This sample stems from a study of T-cell memory formation after mild COVID-19. Regarding the study as a whole: CD4+ clones that contracted lay mainly in CM and EM; CD8+ ones lay in EMRA.

One entry per CDR3 protein results from TCRdb running MiXCR on the 5' RACE reads. The sample has 49,000 or so distinct CDR3 sequences; 7% to 8% are singletons. V lost 0 bases and J 1 base, leaving 9 bases between the germline ends. This CDR3 spans 14 amino acids. Germline V gene data show CDR1 as DFQATT and CDR2 as SNEGSKA (reference sequence). This TCR came from a man between 18 and 35 years old who had mild COVID-19 (a few samples of this study predate the infection). Cell type and time point are not known. What was sequenced was PBMCs or a T cell subset sorted from them (not recorded which). The rearrangement links TRBV20-1 to TRBJ1-1; D is undetermined. DNA for the CDR3: TGCAGTGCTAGAGATAGGCGGACGAACACTGAAGCTTTCTTT. It translates to CSARDRRTNTEAFF.